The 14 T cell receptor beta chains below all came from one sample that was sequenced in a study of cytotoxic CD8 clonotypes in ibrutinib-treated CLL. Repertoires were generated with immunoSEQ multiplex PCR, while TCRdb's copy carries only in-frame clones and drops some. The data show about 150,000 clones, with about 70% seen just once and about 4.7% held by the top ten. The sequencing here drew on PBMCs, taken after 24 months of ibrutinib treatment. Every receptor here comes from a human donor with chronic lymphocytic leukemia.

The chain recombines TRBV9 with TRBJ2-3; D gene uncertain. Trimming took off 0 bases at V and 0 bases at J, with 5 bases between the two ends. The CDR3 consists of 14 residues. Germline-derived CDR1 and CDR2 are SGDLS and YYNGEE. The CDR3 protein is CASSVGGSTDTQYF. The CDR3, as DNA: TGTGCCAGCAGCGTAGGGGGTAGCACAGATACGCAGTATTTT.

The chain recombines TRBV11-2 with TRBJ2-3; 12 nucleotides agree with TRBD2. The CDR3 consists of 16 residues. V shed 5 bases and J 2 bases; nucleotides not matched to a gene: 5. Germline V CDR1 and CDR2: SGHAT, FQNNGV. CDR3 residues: CASSRRLAGDTDTQYF. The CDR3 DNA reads TGTGCCAGCAGCCGGAGACTAGCGGGGGACACAGATACGCAGTATTTT.

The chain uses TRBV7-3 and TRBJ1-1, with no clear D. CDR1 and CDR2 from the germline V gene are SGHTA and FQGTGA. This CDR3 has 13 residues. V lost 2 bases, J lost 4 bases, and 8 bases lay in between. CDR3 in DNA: TGTGCCAGCAGCTTAGGAGGTTCCACTGAAGCTTTCTTT. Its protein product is CASSLGGSTEAFF.

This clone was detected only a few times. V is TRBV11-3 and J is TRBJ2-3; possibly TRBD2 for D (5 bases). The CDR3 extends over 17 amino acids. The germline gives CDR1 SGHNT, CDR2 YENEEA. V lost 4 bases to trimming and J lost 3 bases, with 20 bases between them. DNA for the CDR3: TGTGCCAGCAGCTACGGCTCGCGGGTCATGGGTACAGATACGCAGTATTTT. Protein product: CASSYGSRVMGTDTQYF.

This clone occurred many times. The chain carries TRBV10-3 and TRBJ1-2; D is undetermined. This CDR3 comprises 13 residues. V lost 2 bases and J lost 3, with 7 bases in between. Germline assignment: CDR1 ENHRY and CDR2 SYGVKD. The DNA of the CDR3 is TGTGCCATCAGTGAGCTTTGGGACTATGGCTACACCTTC. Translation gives CAISELWDYGYTF.

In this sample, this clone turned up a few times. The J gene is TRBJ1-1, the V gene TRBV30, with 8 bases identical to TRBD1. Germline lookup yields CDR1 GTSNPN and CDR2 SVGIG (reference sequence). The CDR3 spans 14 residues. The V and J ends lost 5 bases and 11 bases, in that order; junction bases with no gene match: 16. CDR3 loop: CAWGAWTGTAAAFF. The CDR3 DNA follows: TGTGCCTGGGGAGCCTGGACAGGGACTGCGGCTGCTTTCTTT.

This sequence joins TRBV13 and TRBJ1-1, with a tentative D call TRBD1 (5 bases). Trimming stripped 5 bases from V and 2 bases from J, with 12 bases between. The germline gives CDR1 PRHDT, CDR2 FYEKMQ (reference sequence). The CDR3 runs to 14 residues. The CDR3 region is CASSPRTQNTEAFF. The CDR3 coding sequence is TGTGCCAGCAGCCCCCGGACACAAAACACTGAAGCTTTCTTT.

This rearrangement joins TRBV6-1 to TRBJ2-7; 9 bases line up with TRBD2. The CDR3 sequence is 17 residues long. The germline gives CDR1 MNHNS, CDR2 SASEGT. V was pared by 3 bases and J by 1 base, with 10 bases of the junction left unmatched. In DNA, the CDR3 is TGTGCCAGCAGTGACCCGGGACAGCGGGGGGTTTCCTACGAGCAGTACTTC. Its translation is CASSDPGQRGVSYEQYF.

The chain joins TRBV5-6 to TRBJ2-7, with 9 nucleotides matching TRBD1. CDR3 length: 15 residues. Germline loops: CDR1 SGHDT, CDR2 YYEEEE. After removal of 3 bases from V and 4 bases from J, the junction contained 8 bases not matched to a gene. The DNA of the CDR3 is TGTGCCAGCAGCTCGCCGGACAGGGGAAGGTACGAGCAGTACTTC. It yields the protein CASSSPDRGRYEQYF.

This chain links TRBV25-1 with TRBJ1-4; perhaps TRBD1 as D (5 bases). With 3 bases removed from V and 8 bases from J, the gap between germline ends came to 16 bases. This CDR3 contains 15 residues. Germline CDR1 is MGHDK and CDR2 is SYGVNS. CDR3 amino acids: CASSDPGRFEEKLFF. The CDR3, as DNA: TGTGCCAGCAGTGATCCGGGGCGGTTTGAGGAAAAACTGTTTTTT.

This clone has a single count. The CDR3 region has the DNA TGTGCCAGCAGTTTAATTGGCGGGGGGGCCTATGAGCAGTTCTTC. This gives the protein CASSLIGGGAYEQFF. The chain combines TRBV27 with TRBJ2-1, with TRBD2 matching 9 bases. Germline loops: CDR1 MNHEY, CDR2 SMNVEV (reference sequence). The CDR3 spans 15 residues. The V and J ends lost 2 bases and 8 bases, in that order; junction bases with no gene match: 7.

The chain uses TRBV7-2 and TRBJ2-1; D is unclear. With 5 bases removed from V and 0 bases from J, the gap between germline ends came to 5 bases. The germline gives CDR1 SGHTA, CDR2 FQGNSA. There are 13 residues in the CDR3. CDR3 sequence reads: CASSASSYNEQFF. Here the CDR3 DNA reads TGTGCCAGCAGCGCCAGCTCCTACAATGAGCAGTTCTTC.

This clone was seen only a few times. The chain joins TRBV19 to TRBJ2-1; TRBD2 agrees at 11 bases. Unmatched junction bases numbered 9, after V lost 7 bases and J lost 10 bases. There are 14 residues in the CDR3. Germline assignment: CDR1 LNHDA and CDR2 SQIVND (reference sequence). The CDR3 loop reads CASNQLAGGLEQFF. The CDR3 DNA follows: TGTGCCAGTAACCAGCTAGCGGGGGGACTGGAGCAGTTCTTC.

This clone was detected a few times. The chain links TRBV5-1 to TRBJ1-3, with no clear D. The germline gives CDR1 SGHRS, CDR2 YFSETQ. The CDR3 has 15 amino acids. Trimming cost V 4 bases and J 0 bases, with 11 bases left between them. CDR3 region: CASSRWARSGNTIYF. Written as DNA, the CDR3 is TGCGCCAGCAGCCGCTGGGCGCGCTCTGGAAACACCATATATTTT.